This T cell receptor (beta chain) was observed in a study of T-cell reconstitution after alpha-beta-depleted transplantation in children. Germline CDR1 DFQATT, CDR2 SNEGSKA (reference sequence). J gave up 8 bases and V 1 base, and 16 bases lay outside the gene matches. This CDR3 region has 17 residues. Unique molecular identifiers were built into the TCRbeta library. TCRdb reprocessed the PCR reads with MiXCR, giving one entry per CDR3 protein. The profile shows approximately 200,000 distinct CDR3 sequences, approximately 15% of them singletons. The origin of this receptor is a human donor who donated a stem cell graft to a child with acute lymphoblastic leukemia. The chain couples TRBV20-1 to TRBJ1-2; 10 bases agree with TRBD1. This sample comprised PBMCs from the stem cell graft donor, obtained from the stem cell graft. The CDR3: CSARVIPVGQGYSGYTF. For the CDR3, the DNA is TGCAGTGCTAGAGTTATACCCGTGGGACAGGGGTACTCCGGCTACACCTTC.